This T cell receptor beta chain was identified in a study of PD-1 blockade in classical Hodgkin lymphoma. Study information: Once every 2 weeks, patients received intravenous nivolumab at 3 mg/kg.

Repertoires were generated with immunoSEQ multiplex PCR, while TCRdb's copy carries only in-frame clones and drops some. The sample contains about 4,700 clones, around 66% of which appear only once. All trial patients relapsed after autologous stem cell transplantation. The source material was peripheral blood mononuclear cells (PBMCs), sampled before the second cycle of nivolumab. This sequence was found in a human donor with classical Hodgkin lymphoma.

The CDR3 nucleotides are TGTGCCAGTAGTATGTTATTGGGGGCGTACAATGAGCAGTTCTTC. This codes for CASSMLLGAYNEQFF. The chain employs TRBV19 and TRBJ2-1, with D possibly being TRBD1 (6 bases). Trimming pared 3 bases from V and 4 bases from J, leaving 13 bases between. This CDR3 contains 15 residues. The germline CDR1 and CDR2 sequences are LNHDA and SQIVND (reference sequence).